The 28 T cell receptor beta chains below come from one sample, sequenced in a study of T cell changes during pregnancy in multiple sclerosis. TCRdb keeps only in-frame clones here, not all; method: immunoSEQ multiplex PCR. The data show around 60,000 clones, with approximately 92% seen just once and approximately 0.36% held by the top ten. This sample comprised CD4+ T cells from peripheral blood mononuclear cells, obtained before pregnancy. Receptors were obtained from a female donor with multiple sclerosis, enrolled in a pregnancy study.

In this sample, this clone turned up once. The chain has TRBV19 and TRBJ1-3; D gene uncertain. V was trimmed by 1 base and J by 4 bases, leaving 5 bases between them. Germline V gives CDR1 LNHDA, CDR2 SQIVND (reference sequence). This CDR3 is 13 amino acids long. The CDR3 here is CASSIGAGNTIYF. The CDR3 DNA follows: TGTGCCAGTAGTATAGGAGCCGGAAACACCATATATTTT.

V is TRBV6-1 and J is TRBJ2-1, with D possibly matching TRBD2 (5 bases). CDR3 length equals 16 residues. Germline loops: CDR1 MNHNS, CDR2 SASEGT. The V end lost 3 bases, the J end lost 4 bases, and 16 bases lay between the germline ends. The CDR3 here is CASSDGAVYTYNEQFF. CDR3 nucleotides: TGTGCCAGCAGTGACGGAGCGGTATATACTTACAATGAGCAGTTCTTC.

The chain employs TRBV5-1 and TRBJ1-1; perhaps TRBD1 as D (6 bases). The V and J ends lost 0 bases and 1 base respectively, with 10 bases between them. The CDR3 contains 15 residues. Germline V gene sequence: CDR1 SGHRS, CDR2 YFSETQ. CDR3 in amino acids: CASSLAGAANTEAFF. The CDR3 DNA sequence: TGCGCCAGCAGCTTGGCAGGGGCGGCGAACACTGAAGCTTTCTTT.

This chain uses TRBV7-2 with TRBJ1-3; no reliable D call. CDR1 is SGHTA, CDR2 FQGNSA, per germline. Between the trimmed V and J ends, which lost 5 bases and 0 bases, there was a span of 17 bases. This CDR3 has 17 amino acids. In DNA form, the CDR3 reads TGTGCCAGCAGCGCGGGCGGGCGCAAGAGCTCTGGAAACACCATATATTTT. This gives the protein CASSAGGRKSSGNTIYF.

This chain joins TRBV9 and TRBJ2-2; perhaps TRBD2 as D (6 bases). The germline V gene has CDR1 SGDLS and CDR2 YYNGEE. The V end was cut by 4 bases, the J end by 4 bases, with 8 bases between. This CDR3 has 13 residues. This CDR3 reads CASSMGLTGELFF. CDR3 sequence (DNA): TGTGCCAGCAGCATGGGACTCACCGGGGAGCTGTTTTTT.

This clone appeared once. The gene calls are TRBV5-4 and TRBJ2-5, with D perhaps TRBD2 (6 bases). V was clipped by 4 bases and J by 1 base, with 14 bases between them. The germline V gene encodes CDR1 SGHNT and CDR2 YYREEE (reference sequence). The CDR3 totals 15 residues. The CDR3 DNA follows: TGTGCCAGCAGCATCATAGCGGTGCCCCAAGAGACCCAGTACTTC. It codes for CASSIIAVPQETQYF.

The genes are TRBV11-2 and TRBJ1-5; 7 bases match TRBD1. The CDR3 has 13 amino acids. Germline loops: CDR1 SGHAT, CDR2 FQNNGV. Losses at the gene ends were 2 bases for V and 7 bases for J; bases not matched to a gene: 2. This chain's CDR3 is CASSLNRGQPQHF. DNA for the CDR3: TGTGCCAGCAGCTTAAACAGGGGCCAGCCCCAGCATTTT.

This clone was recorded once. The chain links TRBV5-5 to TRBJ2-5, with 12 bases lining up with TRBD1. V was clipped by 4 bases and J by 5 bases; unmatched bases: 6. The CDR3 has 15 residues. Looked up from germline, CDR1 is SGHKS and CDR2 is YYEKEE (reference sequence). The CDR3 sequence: CASSKGQGATETQYF. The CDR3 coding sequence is TGTGCCAGCAGCAAGGGACAGGGGGCAACGGAGACCCAGTACTTC. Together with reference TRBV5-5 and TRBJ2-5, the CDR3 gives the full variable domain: DAGVTQSPTHLIKTRGQQVTLRCSPISGHKSVSWYQQVLGQGPQFIFQYYEKEERGRGNFPDRFSARQFPNYSSELNVNALLLGDSALYLCASSKGQGATETQYFGPGTRLLVL.

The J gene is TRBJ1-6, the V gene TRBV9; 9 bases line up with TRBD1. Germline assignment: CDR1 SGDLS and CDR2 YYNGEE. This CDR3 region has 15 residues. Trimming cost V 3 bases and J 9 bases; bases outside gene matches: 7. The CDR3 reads CASSGTGVRGSPLHF. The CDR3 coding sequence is TGTGCCAGCAGCGGGACAGGGGTGCGGGGTTCACCCCTCCACTTT.

This CDR3 is CASSSTGGRTEAFF. In DNA, the CDR3 is TGTGCCAGCAGCTCGACAGGGGGCCGAACTGAAGCTTTCTTT. The V gene is TRBV7-2, the J gene TRBJ1-1, with 10 bases identical to TRBD1. CDR3 length: 14 amino acids. Per the germline V gene, CDR1 is SGHTA and CDR2 is FQGNSA. Losses at the gene ends were 4 bases for V and 5 bases for J; bases not matched to a gene: 4.

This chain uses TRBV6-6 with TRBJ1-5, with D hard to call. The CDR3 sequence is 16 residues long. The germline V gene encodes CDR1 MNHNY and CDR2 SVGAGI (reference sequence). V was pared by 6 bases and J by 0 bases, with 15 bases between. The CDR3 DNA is TGTGCCAGCAGCTATCGAGAGGATTTTAGCAATCAGCCCCAGCATTTT. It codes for CASSYREDFSNQPQHF.

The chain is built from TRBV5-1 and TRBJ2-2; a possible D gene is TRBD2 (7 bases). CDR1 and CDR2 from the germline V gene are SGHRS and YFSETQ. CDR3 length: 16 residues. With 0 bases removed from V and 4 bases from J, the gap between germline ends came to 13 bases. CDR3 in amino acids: CASSLEGGGSTGELFF. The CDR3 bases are TGCGCCAGCAGCTTGGAAGGGGGGGGTTCCACCGGGGAGCTGTTTTTT. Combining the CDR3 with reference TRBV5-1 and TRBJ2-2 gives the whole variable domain KAGVTQTPRYLIKTRGQQVTLSCSPISGHRSVSWYQQTPGQGLQFLFEYFSETQRNKGNFPGRFSGRQFSNSRSEMNVSTLELGDSALYLCASSLEGGGSTGELFFGEGSRLTVL.

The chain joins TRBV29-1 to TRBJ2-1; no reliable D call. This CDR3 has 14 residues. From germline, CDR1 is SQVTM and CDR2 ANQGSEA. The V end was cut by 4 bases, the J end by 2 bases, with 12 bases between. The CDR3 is CSVAGFTTYNEQFF. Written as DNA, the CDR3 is TGCAGCGTTGCCGGTTTTACTACCTACAATGAGCAGTTCTTC.

This CDR3 reads CASSLVSPGFSVSYEQYF. DNA for the CDR3: TGTGCCAGCAGCTTGGTTAGTCCGGGGTTTTCGGTAAGCTACGAGCAGTACTTC. The rearrangement joins TRBV27 to TRBJ2-7; the D gene is possibly TRBD2 (5 bases). V shed 6 bases and J shed 3 bases, with 27 bases lying between them. The germline V gene has CDR1 MNHEY and CDR2 SMNVEV (reference sequence). This CDR3 is built from 18 residues.

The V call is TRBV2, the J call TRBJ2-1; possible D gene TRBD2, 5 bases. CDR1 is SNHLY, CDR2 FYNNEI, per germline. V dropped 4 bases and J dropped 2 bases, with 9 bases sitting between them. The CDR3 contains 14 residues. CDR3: CASSASSPYNEQFF. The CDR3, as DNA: TGTGCCAGCAGTGCTAGCTCACCCTACAATGAGCAGTTCTTC.

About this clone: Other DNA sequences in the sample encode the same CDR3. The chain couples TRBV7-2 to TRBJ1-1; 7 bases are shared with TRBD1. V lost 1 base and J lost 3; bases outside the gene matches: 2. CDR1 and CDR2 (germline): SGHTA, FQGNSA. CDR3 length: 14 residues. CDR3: CASSLGQGHTEAFF. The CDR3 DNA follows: TGTGCCAGCAGCTTAGGACAGGGTCACACTGAAGCTTTCTTT.

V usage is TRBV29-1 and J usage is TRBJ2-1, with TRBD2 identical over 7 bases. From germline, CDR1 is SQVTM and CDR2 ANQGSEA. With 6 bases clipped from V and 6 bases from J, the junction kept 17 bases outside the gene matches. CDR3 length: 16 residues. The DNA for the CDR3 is TGCAGCGTCAAAGGGACTACGTCGGGTAGTGTCAATGAGCAGTTCTTC. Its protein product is CSVKGTTSGSVNEQFF.

The chain's CDR3 is CASSAETGSYNEQFF. In DNA form, the CDR3 reads TGTGCCAGCAGCGCCGAGACAGGATCTTACAATGAGCAGTTCTTC. The chain couples TRBV9 to TRBJ2-1, with D perhaps matching TRBD1 (6 bases). V lost 3 bases to trimming and J lost 4 bases, with 14 bases between them. The germline CDR1 and CDR2 sequences are SGDLS and YYNGEE. The CDR3 contains 15 residues. Complete variable domain (other parts from reference TRBV9 and TRBJ2-1): DSGVTQTPKHLITATGQRVTLRCSPRSGDLSVYWYQQSLDQGLQFLIQYYNGEERAKGNILERFSAQQFPDLHSELNLSSLELGDSALYFCASSAETGSYNEQFFGPGTRLTVL.

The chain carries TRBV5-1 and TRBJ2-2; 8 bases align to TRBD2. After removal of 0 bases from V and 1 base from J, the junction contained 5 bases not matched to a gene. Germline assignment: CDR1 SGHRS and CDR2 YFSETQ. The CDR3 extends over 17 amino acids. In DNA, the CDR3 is TGCGCCAGCAGCTTGGGCCTGAGCGGGGGGAACACCGGGGAGCTGTTTTTT. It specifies CASSLGLSGGNTGELFF.

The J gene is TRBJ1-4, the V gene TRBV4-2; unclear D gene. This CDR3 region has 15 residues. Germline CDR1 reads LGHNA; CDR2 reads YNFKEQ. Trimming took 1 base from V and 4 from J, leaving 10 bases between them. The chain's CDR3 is CASSQAVGGNEKLFF. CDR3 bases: TGTGCCAGCAGCCAAGCGGTCGGCGGTAATGAAAAACTGTTTTTT.

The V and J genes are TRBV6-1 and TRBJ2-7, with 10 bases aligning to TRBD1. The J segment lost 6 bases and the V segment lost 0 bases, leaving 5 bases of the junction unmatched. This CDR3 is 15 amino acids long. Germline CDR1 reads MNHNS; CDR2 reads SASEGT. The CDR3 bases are TGTGCCAGCAGTGAAGCCGGGACAGGGGCGACCGAGCAGTACTTC. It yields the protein CASSEAGTGATEQYF.

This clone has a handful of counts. The CDR3 is CASSLVTTGTSGSQTFF. CDR3 nucleotides: TGTGCCAGCAGCTTAGTTACAACCGGGACTAGCGGGAGCCAAACCTTCTTC. This chain joins TRBV7-9 and TRBJ2-1; 14 bases line up with TRBD2. CDR3 length: 17 amino acids. V lost 1 base and J lost 16; bases outside the gene matches: 15. CDR1 is SEHNR and CDR2 is FQNEAQ in the germline V gene (reference sequence). Drawing the rest from reference TRBV7-9 and TRBJ2-1, the complete variable domain is DTGVSQNPRHKITKRGQNVTFRCDPISEHNRLYWYRQTLGQGPEFLTYFQNEAQLEKSRLLSDRFSAERPKGSFSTLEIQRTEQGDSAMYLCASSLVTTGTSGSQTFFGPGTRLTVL.

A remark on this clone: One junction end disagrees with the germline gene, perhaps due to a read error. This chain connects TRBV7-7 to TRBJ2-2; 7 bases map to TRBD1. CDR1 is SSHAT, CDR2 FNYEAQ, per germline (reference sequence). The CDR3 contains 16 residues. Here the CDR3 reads CASSLGAGGNTGELFF. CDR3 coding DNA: TGTGCTAGCAGCTTAGGTGCAGGGGGAAATACCGGGGAGCTGTTTTTT.

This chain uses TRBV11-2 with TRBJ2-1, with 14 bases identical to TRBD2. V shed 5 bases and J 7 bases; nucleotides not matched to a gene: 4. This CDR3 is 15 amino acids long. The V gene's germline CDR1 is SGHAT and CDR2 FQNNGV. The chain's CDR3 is CASSPRTSGGNEQFF. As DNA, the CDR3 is TGTGCCAGCAGCCCGCGGACTAGCGGGGGGAATGAGCAGTTCTTC.

CDR3 coding DNA: TGCGCCAGCAGCTTACAAGGGGTGCGGGGCCAAGAGACCCAGTACTTC. Residues: CASSLQGVRGQETQYF. V gene TRBV4-3 combines with J gene TRBJ2-5; possibly TRBD2 for D (6 bases). V lost 5 bases to trimming and J lost 1 base, with 17 bases between them. Looked up from germline, CDR1 is LGHNA and CDR2 is YSLEER. The CDR3 totals 16 residues.

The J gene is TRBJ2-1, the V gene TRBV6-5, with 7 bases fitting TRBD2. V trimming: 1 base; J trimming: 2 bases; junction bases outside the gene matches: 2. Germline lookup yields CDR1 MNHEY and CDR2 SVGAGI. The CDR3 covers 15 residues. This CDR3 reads CASSYYAGAYNEQFF. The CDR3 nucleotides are TGTGCCAGCAGTTACTACGCGGGAGCCTACAATGAGCAGTTCTTC.

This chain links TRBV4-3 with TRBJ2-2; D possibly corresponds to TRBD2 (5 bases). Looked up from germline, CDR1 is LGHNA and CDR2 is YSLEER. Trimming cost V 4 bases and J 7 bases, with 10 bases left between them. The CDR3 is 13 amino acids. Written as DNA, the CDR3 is TGCGCCAGCAGCCCCGAGGGATACGGGGAGCTGTTTTTT. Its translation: CASSPEGYGELFF.

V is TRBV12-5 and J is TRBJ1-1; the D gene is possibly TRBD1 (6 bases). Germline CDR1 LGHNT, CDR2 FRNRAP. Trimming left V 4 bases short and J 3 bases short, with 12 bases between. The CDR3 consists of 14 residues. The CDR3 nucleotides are TGTGCTAGTGGTTCCAGGGGTTTGGACACTGAAGCTTTCTTT. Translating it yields CASGSRGLDTEAFF.